The 24 T cell receptor beta chains below come from one sample, sequenced in a study of OX40 agonist ivuxolimab in advanced cancers. The library came from the immunoSEQ multiplex PCR assay. As stored in TCRdb, this immuneACCESS dataset retains in-frame rearrangements with V and J assigned. A fraction of the clones does not appear; measured against another copy, unresolved V genes explain less than half of the discrepancy, and the remainder lacks a known reason. The sample table contains some 44,000 clones; only one count was recorded for 80% to 90% of them. The top ten constitute 4% to 5% of the sample. The sequencing used CD4+ or CD8+ T cells sorted from blood, collected in a trial of the OX40 agonist ivuxolimab. The receptors stem from an adult with an advanced solid tumor such as melanoma, head and neck, liver or kidney cancer.

This chain links TRBV30 with TRBJ2-6, with D unclear. Germline CDR1 is GTSNPN and CDR2 is SVGIG (reference sequence). With 2 bases removed from V and 0 bases from J, the gap between germline ends came to 8 bases. There are 15 residues in the CDR3. The CDR3 DNA follows: TGTGCCTGGAGTACGGGCCGCTCTGGGGCCAACGTCCTGACTTTC. This gives the protein CAWSTGRSGANVLTF.

V usage is TRBV6-5 and J usage is TRBJ2-3; no reliable D call. CDR1 and CDR2 from the germline V gene are MNHEY and SVGAGI. The ends were cut back, 2 bases at V and 0 bases at J, with 6 bases in the middle. CDR3 length equals 14 residues. DNA for the CDR3: TGTGCCAGCAGTTACAGCGAGAGCACAGATACGCAGTATTTT. Translation: CASSYSESTDTQYF.

The J gene is TRBJ1-5, the V gene TRBV7-9; perhaps TRBD1 as D (6 bases). This CDR3 has 14 residues. CDR1 SEHNR and CDR2 FQNEAQ come from the germline V gene (reference sequence). The V gene lost 5 bases and the J gene lost 2 bases, with 10 bases spanning the gap. DNA for the CDR3: TGTGCCAGCAGCCAACAGGGTGGCAATCAGCCCCAGCATTTT. It translates to CASSQQGGNQPQHF. Full variable domain (outside the CDR3, taken from reference TRBV7-9 and TRBJ1-5): DTGVSQNPRHKITKRGQNVTFRCDPISEHNRLYWYRQTLGQGPEFLTYFQNEAQLEKSRLLSDRFSAERPKGSFSTLEIQRTEQGDSAMYLCASSQQGGNQPQHFGDGTRLSIL.

The rearrangement joins TRBV28 to TRBJ2-7; TRBD2 matches 9 bases. Trimming at V came to 6 bases and at J to 2 bases, leaving 5 bases not matched to a gene. The CDR3 runs to 14 residues. Germline CDR1 is MDHEN and CDR2 is SYDVKM. CDR3 sequence (DNA): TGTGCCAGCAGGCGACTAGCGGAAACCTACGAGCAGTACTTC. Protein product: CASRRLAETYEQYF.

This clone was observed once. V gene TRBV28 combines with J gene TRBJ2-7, with 7 bases that match TRBD2. The CDR3 runs to 14 residues. Losses at the gene ends were 3 bases for V and 2 bases for J; bases not matched to a gene: 4. Per germline, CDR1 MDHEN and CDR2 SYDVKM. CDR3 loop: CASSLMGGTYEQYF. In DNA form, the CDR3 reads TGTGCCAGCAGTTTGATGGGGGGGACCTACGAGCAGTACTTC.

The CDR3 protein is CASTGGGAEAFF. In DNA form, the CDR3 reads TGTGCCAGTACCGGAGGGGGCGCTGAAGCTTTCTTT. This sequence joins TRBV28 and TRBJ1-1, with TRBD1 identical over 7 bases. Looked up from germline, CDR1 is MDHEN and CDR2 is SYDVKM. V dropped 9 bases and J dropped 6; count of bases not matched to a gene: 7. This CDR3 comprises 12 residues.

A word on this clone: The junction does not match germline at one end; this may be a read error. CDR3 amino acids: CASRLTVQTGELFF. The CDR3 DNA is TGTGCCAGCAGATTAACCGTTCAGACCGGGGAGCTGTTTTTT. The chain has TRBV7-3 and TRBJ2-2; D not certain. Germline lookup yields CDR1 SGHTA and CDR2 FQGTGA. The CDR3 covers 14 residues.

V is TRBV12-5 and J is TRBJ2-7; TRBD1 agrees at 11 bases. This CDR3 has 14 residues. Germline CDR1 and CDR2: LGHNT and FRNRAP. Trimming cost V 5 bases and J 5 bases; bases outside gene matches: 5. The chain's CDR3 is CASGPGTGGNEQYF. In nucleotides, the CDR3 is TGTGCTAGTGGTCCCGGGACAGGGGGGAACGAGCAGTACTTC.

The chain carries TRBV28 and TRBJ2-6; possibly TRBD1 for D (5 bases). Germline lookup yields CDR1 MDHEN and CDR2 SYDVKM. The V gene lost 3 bases and the J gene lost 4 bases, with 16 bases spanning the gap. CDR3 size: 17 residues. The CDR3 is CASSFFSQGTGANVLTF. In nucleotides, the CDR3 is TGTGCCAGCAGTTTTTTTAGTCAGGGAACAGGGGCCAACGTCCTGACTTTC.

The V and J genes are TRBV11-2 and TRBJ2-5; TRBD2 matches at 11 bases. The germline gives CDR1 SGHAT, CDR2 FQNNGV. The CDR3 has 14 residues. J lost 3 bases, V lost 5 bases, and 2 bases had no gene match. The CDR3 DNA reads TGTGCCAGCAGCCCGACTAGCGGGGAAGAGACCCAGTACTTC. Translating it yields CASSPTSGEETQYF.

The chain recombines TRBV25-1 with TRBJ2-3, with TRBD2 identical over 12 bases. The CDR3 is 16 residues long. The V and J ends lost 1 base and 5 bases, in that order; junction bases with no gene match: 4. Germline CDR1 MGHDK, CDR2 SYGVNS. For the CDR3, the DNA is TGTGCCAGCAGTGAATTGGCTAGCGGGAGGGGAGATACGCAGTATTTT. Residues: CASSELASGRGDTQYF.

This chain connects TRBV7-9 to TRBJ1-1; no reliable D call. This CDR3 region has 14 residues. Germline CDR1 is SEHNR and CDR2 is FQNEAQ (reference sequence). Trimming took 0 bases from V and 1 from J, leaving 6 bases between them. The CDR3 protein is CASSLAGQNTEAFF. The CDR3 DNA follows: TGTGCCAGCAGCTTAGCCGGGCAGAACACTGAAGCTTTCTTT.

The chain couples TRBV19 to TRBJ2-2; 12 bases are shared with TRBD2. The V segment lost 5 bases and the J segment 6 bases; nucleotides outside the gene matches: 10. CDR1 and CDR2 from the germline V gene are LNHDA and SQIVND (reference sequence). CDR3 size: 17 residues. The CDR3: CASSARTSGIPSGELFF. CDR3 nucleotides: TGTGCCAGTAGTGCAAGGACTAGCGGGATCCCATCCGGGGAGCTGTTTTTT.

The chain joins TRBV19 to TRBJ2-2, with D uncertain. V was pared by 7 bases and J by 0 bases, with 9 bases between. The length of the CDR3 is 14 residues. CDR1 and CDR2 (germline): LNHDA, SQIVND (reference sequence). CDR3 region: CASTTHSNTGELFF. Here the CDR3 DNA reads TGTGCCAGTACCACACACTCGAACACCGGGGAGCTGTTTTTT.

The genes are TRBV30 and TRBJ2-5; D remains ambiguous. CDR1 GTSNPN and CDR2 SVGIG come from the germline V gene (reference sequence). V dropped 0 bases and J dropped 1 base, with 6 bases sitting between them. This CDR3 contains 13 residues. In DNA, the CDR3 is TGTGCCTGGAGTGTCAGGTTCCAAGAGACCCAGTACTTC. Translating it yields CAWSVRFQETQYF.

This chain links TRBV5-1 with TRBJ2-5; 9 bases are a match to TRBD2. This CDR3 contains 16 residues. Germline loops: CDR1 SGHRS, CDR2 YFSETQ. V was clipped by 1 base and J by 4 bases; unmatched bases: 8. CDR3 nucleotides: TGCGCCAGCAGCTTGAACCCTAGCGGGATGCGAGAGACCCAGTACTTC. Translation gives CASSLNPSGMRETQYF.

The chain recombines TRBV2 with TRBJ2-2; tentative D call: TRBD2 (6 bases). The ends were cut back, 6 bases at V and 1 base at J, with 6 bases in the middle. Germline V gene data show CDR1 as SNHLY and CDR2 as FYNNEI. The CDR3 is 13 residues long. The CDR3 DNA follows: TGTGCCAGCAGCGGGGGGAACACCGGGGAGCTGTTTTTT. It encodes CASSGGNTGELFF.

The chain couples TRBV30 to TRBJ2-3, with D possibly matching TRBD2 (6 bases). V was trimmed by 2 bases and J by 2 bases, leaving 14 bases between them. Germline-derived CDR1 and CDR2 are GTSNPN and SVGIG (reference sequence). The CDR3 covers 15 residues. Here the CDR3 reads CAWSPSDYFTDTQYF. The CDR3 nucleotides are TGTGCCTGGAGTCCGTCGGACTATTTCACAGATACGCAGTATTTT.

This chain links TRBV7-2 with TRBJ1-2, with 7 bases identical to TRBD1. Germline V lookup: CDR1 SGHTA, CDR2 FQGNSA. CDR3 size: 13 residues. V dropped 4 bases and J dropped 6; count of bases not matched to a gene: 5. CDR3 sequence (DNA): TGTGCCAGCAGCTCGGGACAGCAAGATGGCTACACCTTC. Translating it yields CASSSGQQDGYTF.

V and J are TRBV10-3 and TRBJ2-3; 8 bases align to TRBD1. J gave up 1 base and V 7 bases, and 10 bases lay outside the gene matches. Germline CDR1 and CDR2: ENHRY and SYGVKD. The CDR3 is 16 amino acids. CDR3 amino acids: CAITIGQGMGTDTQYF. The DNA of the CDR3 is TGTGCCATCACTATCGGACAGGGCATGGGCACAGATACGCAGTATTTT.

The chain combines TRBV28 with TRBJ2-3; 7 bases agree with TRBD2. Trimming removed 6 bases from V and 2 bases from J; junction bases left unmatched: 8. Germline CDR1 and CDR2: MDHEN and SYDVKM. This CDR3 spans 15 amino acids. This chain's CDR3 is CASSPPGRATDTQYF. The CDR3 bases are TGTGCCAGCAGCCCGCCAGGGAGGGCCACAGATACGCAGTATTTT.

This clone showed up just once. The chain has TRBV7-3 and TRBJ2-1; possibly TRBD1 for D (5 bases). Germline values: CDR1 SGHTA, CDR2 FQGTGA. V lost 1 base to trimming and J lost 6 bases, with 10 bases between them. CDR3 length: 14 amino acids. This CDR3 reads CASSLNQGSNEQFF. In DNA, the CDR3 is TGTGCCAGCAGCTTAAATCAGGGCAGCAATGAGCAGTTCTTC.

The gene calls are TRBV28 and TRBJ2-4, with D perhaps matching TRBD2 (6 bases). Trimming cost V 2 bases and J 3 bases, with 11 bases left between them. This CDR3 contains 15 residues. Germline V gene sequence: CDR1 MDHEN, CDR2 SYDVKM. This CDR3 reads CASSLPGESKNIQYF. CDR3 DNA sequence: TGTGCCAGCAGTTTACCGGGGGAGAGCAAAAACATTCAGTACTTC.

The CDR3 DNA reads TGCAGCGTTGGTGACACTAACACCGGGGAGCTGTTTTTT. Protein: CSVGDTNTGELFF. This sequence joins TRBV29-1 and TRBJ2-2, with no clear D. The CDR3 covers 13 residues. V was clipped by 4 bases and J by 2 bases, with 8 bases between them. Germline loops: CDR1 SQVTM, CDR2 ANQGSEA.